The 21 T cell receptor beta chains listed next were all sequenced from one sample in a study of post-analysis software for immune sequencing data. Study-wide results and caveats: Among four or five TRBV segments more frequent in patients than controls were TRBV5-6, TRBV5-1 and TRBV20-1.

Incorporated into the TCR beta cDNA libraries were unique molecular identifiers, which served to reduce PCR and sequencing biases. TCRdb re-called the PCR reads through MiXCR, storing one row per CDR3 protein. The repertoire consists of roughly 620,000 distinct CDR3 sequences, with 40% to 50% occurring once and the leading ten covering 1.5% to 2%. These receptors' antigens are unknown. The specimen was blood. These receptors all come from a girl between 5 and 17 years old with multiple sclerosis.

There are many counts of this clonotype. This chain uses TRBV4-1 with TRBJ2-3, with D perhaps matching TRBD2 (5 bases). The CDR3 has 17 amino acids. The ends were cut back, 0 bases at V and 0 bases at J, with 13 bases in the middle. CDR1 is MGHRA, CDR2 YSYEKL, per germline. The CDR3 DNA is TGCGCCAGCAGCCAAGATGGACGGGGATCTAGCACAGATACGCAGTATTTT. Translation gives CASSQDGRGSSTDTQYF.

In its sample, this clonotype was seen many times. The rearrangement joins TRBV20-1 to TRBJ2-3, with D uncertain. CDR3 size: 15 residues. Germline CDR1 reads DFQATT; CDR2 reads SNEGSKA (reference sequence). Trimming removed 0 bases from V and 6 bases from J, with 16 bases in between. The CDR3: CSARDPKGKMDTQYF. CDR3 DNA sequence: TGCAGTGCTAGAGACCCTAAAGGGAAAATGGATACGCAGTATTTT.

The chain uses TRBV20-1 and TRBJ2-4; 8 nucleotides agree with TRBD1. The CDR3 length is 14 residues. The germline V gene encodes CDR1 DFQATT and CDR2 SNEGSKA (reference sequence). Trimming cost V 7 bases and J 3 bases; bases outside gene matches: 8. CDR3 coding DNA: TGCAGTGTTATGGACAGGGAAGGCAAAAACATTCAGTACTTC. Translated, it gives CSVMDREGKNIQYF.

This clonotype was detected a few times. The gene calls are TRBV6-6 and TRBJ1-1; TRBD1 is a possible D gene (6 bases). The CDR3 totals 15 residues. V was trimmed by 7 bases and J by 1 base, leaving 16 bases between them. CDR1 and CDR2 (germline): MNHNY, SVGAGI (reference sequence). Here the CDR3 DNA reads TGTGCCAGCATCTATGGGGGGCACACGAACACTGAAGCTTTCTTT. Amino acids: CASIYGGHTNTEAFF.

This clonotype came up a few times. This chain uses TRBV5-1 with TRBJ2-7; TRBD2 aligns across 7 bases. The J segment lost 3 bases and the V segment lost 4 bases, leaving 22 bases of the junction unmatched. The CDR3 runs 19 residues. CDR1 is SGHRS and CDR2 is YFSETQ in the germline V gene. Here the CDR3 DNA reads TGCGCCAGCAGCCTTCAACCGGCCACTAGCGCGAGATCCCTCTACGAGCAGTACTTC. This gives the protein CASSLQPATSARSLYEQYF.

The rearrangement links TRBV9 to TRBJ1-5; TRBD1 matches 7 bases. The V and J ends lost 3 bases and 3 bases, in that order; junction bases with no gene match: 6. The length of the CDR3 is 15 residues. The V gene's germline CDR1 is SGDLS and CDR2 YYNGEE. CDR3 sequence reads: CASSAGKGANQPQHF. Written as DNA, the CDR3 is TGTGCCAGCAGCGCCGGTAAGGGGGCCAATCAGCCCCAGCATTTT.

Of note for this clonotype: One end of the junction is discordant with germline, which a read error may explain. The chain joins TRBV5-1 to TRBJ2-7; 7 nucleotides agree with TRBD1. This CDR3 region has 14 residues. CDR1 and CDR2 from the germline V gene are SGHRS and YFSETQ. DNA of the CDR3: TGCGCCAGCAGATTGGGGGACAGCAACTACGAGCAGTACTTC. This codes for CASRLGDSNYEQYF.

The CDR3 protein is CASTDSRGGNQPQHF. The CDR3 DNA reads as TGTGCCAGCACCGACAGCAGGGGAGGCAATCAGCCCCAGCATTTT. This chain uses TRBV6-6 with TRBJ1-5; TRBD1 is a possible D gene (6 bases). V lost 7 bases and J lost 2, with 15 bases in between. CDR3 length equals 15 residues. The germline V gene has CDR1 MNHNY and CDR2 SVGAGI (reference sequence).

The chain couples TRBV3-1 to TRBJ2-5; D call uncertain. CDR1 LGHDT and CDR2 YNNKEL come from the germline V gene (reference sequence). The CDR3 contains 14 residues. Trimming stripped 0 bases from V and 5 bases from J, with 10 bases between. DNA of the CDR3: TGTGCCAGCAGCCAAGAACGGCTAACCGAGACCCAGTACTTC. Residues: CASSQERLTETQYF.

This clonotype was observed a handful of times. The CDR3 nucleotides are TGCGCCAGCAGCCCAGGGACAGGGATCACTGAAGCTTTCTTT. It codes for CASSPGTGITEAFF. The chain joins TRBV5-1 to TRBJ1-1; 9 bases line up with TRBD1. The CDR3 length is 14 residues. Germline values: CDR1 SGHRS, CDR2 YFSETQ. V shed 4 bases, J shed 4 bases, and the junction held 5 bases outside the gene matches. Based on the CDR3 plus reference TRBV5-1 and TRBJ1-1, the full variable domain is KAGVTQTPRYLIKTRGQQVTLSCSPISGHRSVSWYQQTPGQGLQFLFEYFSETQRNKGNFPGRFSGRQFSNSRSEMNVSTLELGDSALYLCASSPGTGITEAFFGQGTRLTVV.

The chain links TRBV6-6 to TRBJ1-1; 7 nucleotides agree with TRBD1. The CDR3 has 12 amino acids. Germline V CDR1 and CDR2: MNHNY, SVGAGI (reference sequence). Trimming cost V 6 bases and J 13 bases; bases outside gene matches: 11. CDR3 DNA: TGTGCCAGCAGCTTTTCCGGGACAGCGGATTTCTTT. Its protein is CASSFSGTADFF.

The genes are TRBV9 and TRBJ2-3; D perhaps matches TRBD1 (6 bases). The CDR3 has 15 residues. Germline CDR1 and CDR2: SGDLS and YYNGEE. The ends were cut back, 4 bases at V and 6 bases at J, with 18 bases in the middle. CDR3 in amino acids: CASSNRDMAGDTQYF. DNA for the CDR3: TGTGCCAGCAGCAACCGGGACATGGCTGGGGATACGCAGTATTTT.

CDR3 DNA sequence: TGTGCCAGCACTCAGCGTGGGACTAGCGGGGGGATAAAGAATGAGCAGTTCTTC. Translation gives CASTQRGTSGGIKNEQFF. The rearrangement links TRBV25-1 to TRBJ2-1; 15 nucleotides match TRBD2. CDR3 length: 18 residues. V was clipped by 7 bases and J by 7 bases; unmatched bases: 14. The germline gives CDR1 MGHDK, CDR2 SYGVNS.

The CDR3 loop reads CASSLSGIAYEQYF. The CDR3 nucleotides are TGTGCCAGCAGTCTTAGCGGGATCGCCTACGAGCAGTACTTC. This chain links TRBV12-3 or TRBV12-4 with TRBJ2-7, with 8 bases fitting TRBD2. The CDR3 runs 14 residues. V was clipped by 5 bases and J by 2 bases; unmatched bases: 5.

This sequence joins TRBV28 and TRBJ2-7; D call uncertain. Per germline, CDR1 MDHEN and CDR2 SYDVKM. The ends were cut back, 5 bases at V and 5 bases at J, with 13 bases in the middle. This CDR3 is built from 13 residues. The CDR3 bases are TGTGCCAGCAGTCTCCCGGATCGCCACGAGCAGTACTTC. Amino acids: CASSLPDRHEQYF. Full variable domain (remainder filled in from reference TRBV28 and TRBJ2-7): DVKVTQSSRYLVKRTGEKVFLECVQDMDHENMFWYRQDPGLGLRLIYFSYDVKMKEKGDIPEGYSVSREKKERFSLILESASTNQTSMYLCASSLPDRHEQYFGPGTRLTVT.

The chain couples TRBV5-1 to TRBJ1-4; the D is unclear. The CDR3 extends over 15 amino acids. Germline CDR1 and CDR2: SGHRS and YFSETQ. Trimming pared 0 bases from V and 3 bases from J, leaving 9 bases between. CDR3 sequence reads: CASSLVPPPNEKLFF. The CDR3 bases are TGCGCCAGCAGCTTGGTTCCACCTCCTAATGAAAAACTGTTTTTT.

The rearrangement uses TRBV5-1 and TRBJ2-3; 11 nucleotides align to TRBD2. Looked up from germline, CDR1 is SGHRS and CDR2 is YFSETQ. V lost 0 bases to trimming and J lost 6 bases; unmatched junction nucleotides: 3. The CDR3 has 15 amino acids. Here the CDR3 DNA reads TGCGCCAGCAGCTTGGTACTAGCGGGGGTGGATACGCAGTATTTT. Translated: CASSLVLAGVDTQYF.

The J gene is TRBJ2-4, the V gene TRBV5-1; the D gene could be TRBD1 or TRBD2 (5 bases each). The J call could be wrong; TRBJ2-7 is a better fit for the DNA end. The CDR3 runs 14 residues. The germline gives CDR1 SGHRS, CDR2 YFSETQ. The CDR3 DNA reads TGCGCCAGCACGTCCGGGACGGCGACCTCCGAGCAGTACTTC. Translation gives CASTSGTATSEQYF.

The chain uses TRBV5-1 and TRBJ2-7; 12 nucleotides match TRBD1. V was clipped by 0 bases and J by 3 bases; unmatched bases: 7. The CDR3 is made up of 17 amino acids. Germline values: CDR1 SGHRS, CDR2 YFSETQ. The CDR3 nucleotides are TGCGCCAGCAGCTTGGCCGCAGGGACAGGGGGCCTCTACGAGCAGTACTTC. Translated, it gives CASSLAAGTGGLYEQYF.

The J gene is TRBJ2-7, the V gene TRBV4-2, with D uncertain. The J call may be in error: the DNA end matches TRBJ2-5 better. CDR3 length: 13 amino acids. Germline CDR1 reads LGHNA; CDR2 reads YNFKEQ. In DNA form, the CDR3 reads TGTGCCAGCAGCCAAGTGGTGGGCGAGACCCAGTACTTC. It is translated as CASSQVVGETQYF.

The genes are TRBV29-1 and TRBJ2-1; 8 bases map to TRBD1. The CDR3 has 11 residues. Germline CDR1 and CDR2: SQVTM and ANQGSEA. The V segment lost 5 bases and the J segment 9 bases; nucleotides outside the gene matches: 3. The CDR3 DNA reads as TGCAGCGTTCTCACAGGGGGTGAGCAGTTCTTC. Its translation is CSVLTGGEQFF.